Below are 13 T cell receptor beta chains sequenced from a single sample in a study of blood T cells in healthy people across ages. Through a sample-barcoded 5' primer and a J-beta primer mix, a second PCR was run for roughly 7 to 12 cycles. In TCRdb, the 5' RACE reads were re-called with MiXCR into one record per CDR3 protein. The sample carries about 1 million distinct CDR3 sequences, 40% to 45% recorded once. Sequenced material: blood. The receptors shown here come from a woman aged 55-69 years in good health.

This clonotype was detected a few times. The gene calls are TRBV7-2 and TRBJ2-7; 8 bases are a match to TRBD2. The V segment lost 3 bases and the J segment 3 bases; nucleotides outside the gene matches: 10. Germline assignment: CDR1 SGHTA and CDR2 FQGNSA. The CDR3 contains 16 residues. CDR3: CASSLSPGLDIYEQYF. DNA of the CDR3: TGTGCCAGCAGCTTGTCTCCGGGACTAGACATCTACGAGCAGTACTTC.

This clonotype appeared a few times. Here the CDR3 reads CSVLDPENTGELFF. CDR3 in DNA: TGCAGCGTTTTGGACCCTGAGAACACCGGGGAGCTGTTTTTT. This chain joins TRBV29-1 and TRBJ2-2; D is undetermined. Germline V lookup: CDR1 SQVTM, CDR2 ANQGSEA. The CDR3 has 14 residues. The germline V and J ends were trimmed by 5 bases and 1 base, with 11 bases remaining between them.

The chain uses TRBV20-1 and TRBJ2-3; D gene ambiguous. The CDR3 runs 11 residues. CDR1 DFQATT and CDR2 SNEGSKA come from the germline V gene (reference sequence). The V end was cut by 1 base, the J end by 6 bases, with 5 bases between. The DNA for the CDR3 is TGCAGTGCTAGAGTCAAGGATACGCAGTATTTT. This translates into CSARVKDTQYF.

This clonotype was recorded a few times. The chain links TRBV2 to TRBJ1-5; TRBD1 is a possible D gene (5 bases). The length of the CDR3 is 12 residues. Germline V gene data show CDR1 as SNHLY and CDR2 as FYNNEI. V dropped 7 bases and J dropped 4 bases, with 8 bases sitting between them. The DNA of the CDR3 is TGTGCCAGCAATTCAGGGAATCAGCCCCAGCATTTT. Its translation is CASNSGNQPQHF.

The rearrangement joins TRBV2 to TRBJ2-4; 8 nucleotides match TRBD1. TRBJ2-5 explains the end of the DNA better; the J call may be wrong. The CDR3 is 15 amino acids. The germline V gene encodes CDR1 SNHLY and CDR2 FYNNEI. Here the CDR3 reads CASTARTGHQETQYF. The CDR3 nucleotides are TGTGCCAGCACCGCGAGGACAGGGCACCAAGAGACCCAGTACTTC.

The V gene is TRBV27, the J gene TRBJ2-7; 7 nucleotides align to TRBD2. V was pared by 0 bases and J by 1 base, with 9 bases of the junction left unmatched. Germline values: CDR1 MNHEY, CDR2 SMNVEV (reference sequence). The CDR3 totals 17 residues. CDR3 bases: TGTGCCAGCAGTTTATCGACACTAGCGATGCGGTCCTACGAGCAGTACTTC. Translation: CASSLSTLAMRSYEQYF.

With regard to this clonotype: An end of the junction does not agree with germline; a read error may underlie this. The gene calls are TRBV20-1 and TRBJ2-1, with 13 bases fitting TRBD2. CDR1 is DFQATT and CDR2 is SNEGSKA in the germline V gene (reference sequence). The CDR3 covers 18 residues. The CDR3: CSARPRGTSGKVYNEQLF. As DNA, the CDR3 is TGCAGTGCTAGACCGCGGGGGACTAGCGGGAAGGTTTACAATGAGCAGTTATTC.

The chain uses TRBV12-3 or TRBV12-4 and TRBJ2-5; possible D gene TRBD2, 5 bases. This CDR3 spans 13 amino acids. The V end lost 6 bases, the J end lost 3 bases, and 11 bases lay between the germline ends. Here the CDR3 DNA reads TGTGCCAGCAGGGCGGACGGGAAAGAGACCCAGTACTTC. Translated: CASRADGKETQYF.

Regarding this clonotype: Here the CDR3 omits its conserved ending phenylalanine or tryptophan, so a read error is the likely source. V gene TRBV10-3 combines with J gene TRBJ2-7, with 10 nucleotides matching TRBD1. CDR1 and CDR2 from the germline V gene are ENHRY and SYGVKD. The J segment lost 5 bases and the V segment lost 6 bases, leaving 4 bases of the junction unmatched. The CDR3 loop spans 13 amino acids. CDR3 sequence reads: CAIRRDRGHEQYL. The CDR3 nucleotides are TGTGCCATCAGAAGGGACAGGGGTCACGAGCAGTACCTC.

The chain is built from TRBV5-1 and TRBJ2-1, with D possibly matching TRBD1 (5 bases). Trimming removed 4 bases at V and 4 bases at J, with 15 bases between. The CDR3 is 15 residues long. Germline-derived CDR1 and CDR2 are SGHRS and YFSETQ. The CDR3 DNA is TGCGCCAGCAGCGCCGTCCAGGGTTCGTACAATGAGCAGTTCTTC. Protein sequence: CASSAVQGSYNEQFF.

This clonotype was picked up a small number of times. V is TRBV21-1 and J is TRBJ2-1; the table's D call, TRBD2, was not checked against the DNA. TRBV21-1 is shown as a pseudogene. This CDR3 spans 14 amino acids. The CDR3 DNA reads as TGTGCCAGCAGCTGGACTAGCGGAGTCAATGAGCAGTTCTTC. Its protein is CASSWTSGVNEQFF.

V gene TRBV2 combines with J gene TRBJ1-2; D gene uncertain. Germline assignment: CDR1 SNHLY and CDR2 FYNNEI. Trimming removed 4 bases from V and 4 bases from J, with 10 bases in between. CDR3 length equals 13 residues. CDR3 amino acids: CASSGTDLYGYTF. The CDR3 DNA reads TGTGCCAGCAGTGGGACGGACCTCTATGGCTACACCTTC.

The gene calls are TRBV5-1 and TRBJ1-2; no clear D gene. The CDR3 contains 13 residues. The germline V gene encodes CDR1 SGHRS and CDR2 YFSETQ. With 4 bases removed from V and 3 bases from J, the gap between germline ends came to 10 bases. The CDR3 sequence is CASSGNLHYGYTF. CDR3 sequence (DNA): TGCGCCAGCAGCGGGAACCTACACTATGGCTACACCTTC. The entire variable domain, with the rest obtained from reference TRBV5-1 and TRBJ1-2, is as follows: KAGVTQTPRYLIKTRGQQVTLSCSPISGHRSVSWYQQTPGQGLQFLFEYFSETQRNKGNFPGRFSGRQFSNSRSEMNVSTLELGDSALYLCASSGNLHYGYTFGSGTRLTVV.